The 15 T cell receptor beta chains presented below share a single source sample, sequenced in a study of CD8 T cells in Susac syndrome. The RNA, 0.5 to 1 ug, was put through reverse transcription using random hexamers. Using its own MiXCR run on the immunoSEQ multiplex PCR reads, TCRdb lists one record per CDR3 protein. The sample holds 95,000 to 150,000 distinct CDR3 sequences; 85% to 95% are singletons and the top ten take 0.098%. The sequencing sample was made of CD4+ T cells from PBMCs. The receptors were gathered from a human donor in good health.

The chain links TRBV6-5 to TRBJ2-5; no definite D call. Per germline, CDR1 MNHEY and CDR2 SVGAGI. V was shortened by 5 bases and J by 4 bases, with 11 bases between the two germline ends. The CDR3 contains 13 residues. The DNA of the CDR3 is TGTGCCAGCAGTCACCCTAGTCTAGAGACCCAGTACTTC. This translates into CASSHPSLETQYF.

This sequence joins TRBV7-3 and TRBJ2-3, with no clear D. Germline V gives CDR1 SGHTA, CDR2 FQGTGA. The ends were cut back, 4 bases at V and 3 bases at J, with 8 bases in the middle. This CDR3 spans 13 amino acids. The CDR3 nucleotides read TGTGCCAGCAGCTACGGAGAGACAGATACGCAGTATTTT. Translating gives CASSYGETDTQYF.

This clonotype was seen only once. The chain employs TRBV7-2 and TRBJ2-2; D might be TRBD1 (5 bases). V was cut by 5 bases and J by 2 bases, with 9 bases left in between. This CDR3 spans 14 amino acids. From germline, CDR1 is SGHTA and CDR2 FQGNSA. The CDR3 nucleotides are TGTGCCAGCAGCGCGACAGAAAACACCGGGGAGCTGTTTTTT. Its protein is CASSATENTGELFF.

V usage is TRBV20-1 and J usage is TRBJ2-7, with a weak D call TRBD2 (6 bases). The CDR3 runs 14 residues. The V gene lost 3 bases and the J gene lost 4 bases, with 16 bases spanning the gap. CDR1 is DFQATT, CDR2 SNEGSKA, per germline (reference sequence). This CDR3 reads CSASGGSGGYEQYF. The CDR3 DNA follows: TGCAGTGCTAGCGGGGGTAGCGGAGGTTACGAGCAGTACTTC.

This sequence joins TRBV15 and TRBJ2-7, with a weak D call TRBD2 (6 bases). The CDR3 loop spans 13 amino acids. Trimming stripped 5 bases from V and 4 bases from J, with 12 bases between. Germline values: CDR1 LNHNV, CDR2 YYDKDF (reference sequence). The DNA of the CDR3 is TGTGCCACCAGCCTGGCGGGGATTTACGAGCAGTACTTC. Its translation: CATSLAGIYEQYF. The full variable domain, in which reference TRBV15 and TRBJ2-7 provide the parts outside the CDR3, is DAMVIQNPRYQVTQFGKPVTLSCSQTLNHNVMYWYQQKSSQAPKLLFHYYDKDFNNEADTPDNFQSRRPNTSFCFLDIRSPGLGDTAMYLCATSLAGIYEQYFGPGTRLTVT.

Only one count was recorded for this clonotype. This chain connects TRBV6-6 to TRBJ2-7; 11 positions match TRBD1. There are 15 residues in the CDR3. Germline V gene lookup returns CDR1 MNHNY and CDR2 SVGAGI (reference sequence). Losses at the gene ends were 2 bases for V and 6 bases for J; bases not matched to a gene: 6. CDR3 coding DNA: TGTGCCAGCAGTTACCCTGGACAGGGGGCGGGCGAGCAGTACTTC. Protein sequence: CASSYPGQGAGEQYF.

The genes are TRBV20-1 and TRBJ2-1; D gene unclear. CDR3 length: 11 amino acids. Trimming removed 3 bases at V and 7 bases at J, with 7 bases between. From germline, CDR1 is DFQATT and CDR2 SNEGSKA (reference sequence). The CDR3: CSASGWNEQFF. The CDR3 DNA follows: TGCAGTGCTAGCGGGTGGAATGAGCAGTTCTTC.

The chain couples TRBV20-1 to TRBJ2-4, with D unresolved. This CDR3 has 14 amino acids. CDR1 and CDR2 from the germline V gene are DFQATT and SNEGSKA (reference sequence). The V end lost 4 bases, the J end lost 0 bases, and 10 bases lay between the germline ends. CDR3 region: CSANGPLAKNIQYF. CDR3 coding DNA: TGCAGTGCTAACGGGCCCTTAGCCAAAAACATTCAGTACTTC.

In nucleotides, the CDR3 is TGTGCCAGCAGGGGACTAGCGGGAGCGGTCAATGAGCAGTTCTTC. Protein sequence: CASRGLAGAVNEQFF. This chain links TRBV2 with TRBJ2-1, with 14 bases lining up with TRBD2. CDR3 length equals 15 residues. From germline, CDR1 is SNHLY and CDR2 FYNNEI. V was pared by 6 bases and J by 6 bases, with 4 bases of the junction left unmatched.

This chain joins TRBV27 and TRBJ2-3; no firm D call. Germline CDR1 MNHEY, CDR2 SMNVEV (reference sequence). CDR3 size: 15 residues. V was cut by 6 bases and J by 2 bases, with 15 bases left in between. This chain's CDR3 is CASSPGGVSTDTQYF. The CDR3 coding sequence is TGTGCCAGCAGCCCAGGCGGTGTTTCCACAGATACGCAGTATTTT.

The chain joins TRBV30 to TRBJ2-5, with D tentatively TRBD1 (6 bases). V was trimmed by 3 bases and J by 3 bases, leaving 8 bases between them. The CDR3 is 12 residues long. The germline CDR1 and CDR2 sequences are GTSNPN and SVGIG (reference sequence). CDR3 amino acids: CAWSRTEETQYF. The CDR3 region has the DNA TGTGCCTGGAGCCGGACAGAAGAGACCCAGTACTTC. Filled out from reference TRBV30 and TRBJ2-5, the complete variable domain reads SQTIHQWPATLVQPVGSPLSLECTVEGTSNPNLYWYRQAAGRGLQLLFYSVGIGQISSEVPQNLSASRPQDRQFILSSKKLLLSDSGFYLCAWSRTEETQYFGPGTRLLVL.

This sequence joins TRBV29-1 and TRBJ2-7, with 7 bases matching TRBD1. The CDR3 has 12 amino acids. The germline gives CDR1 SQVTM, CDR2 ANQGSEA. Unmatched junction bases numbered 3, after V lost 7 bases and J lost 0 bases. In nucleotides, the CDR3 is TGCAGCGCGGGACAGACCTCCTACGAGCAGTACTTC. This sequence encodes CSAGQTSYEQYF.

The V and J genes are TRBV6-2 or TRBV6-3 and TRBJ2-2, with 7 bases lining up with TRBD2. There are 15 residues in the CDR3. In germline, CDR1 is MNHEY, CDR2 SVGEGT. The ends lost 5 bases at V and 8 bases at J; junction bases unmatched: 11. CDR3 in amino acids: CASSLTTSVGGELFF. DNA of the CDR3: TGTGCCAGCAGTCTGACAACTAGCGTTGGGGGGGAGCTGTTTTTT.

The chain has TRBV3-1 and TRBJ2-4; no definite D call. The CDR3 consists of 13 residues. V shed 5 bases and J shed 4 bases, with 9 bases lying between them. Looked up from germline, CDR1 is LGHDT and CDR2 is YNNKEL (reference sequence). CDR3 bases: TGTGCCAGCAGCTCCGGAGAGAAAAACATTCAGTACTTC. This encodes CASSSGEKNIQYF.

The chain has TRBV3-1 and TRBJ1-1, with a tentative D call TRBD1 (5 bases). Per the germline V gene, CDR1 is LGHDT and CDR2 is YNNKEL (reference sequence). The CDR3 is made up of 17 amino acids. V was clipped by 0 bases and J by 4 bases, with 18 bases between them. For the CDR3, the DNA is TGTGCCAGCAGCCAAGACTGGGGAGGGACCTGGGGCACTGAAGCTTTCTTT. The encoded protein is CASSQDWGGTWGTEAFF.